Sequencing of this TCR beta chain was carried out in a study of blood T cell repertoires in COVID-19. Looking at the study overall: Acute and convalescent COVID-19 samples came from the United States, Italy and Spain. T cells, B-cell-depleted T cells, or PBMCs provided the cDNA or gDNA that served as material.

Original processing methods: Estimation of nucleated cell counts was performed using reference gene primer amplification. Libraries were prepared by immunoSEQ multiplex PCR; TCRdb keeps only in-frame clonotypes and omits some of them. Clonal size and the V and J genes are those of that table, whereas D and trimming came from the DNA. The repertoire holds about 410,000 clones, roughly 89% seen once, with roughly 1.4% in the top ten. The germline V gene has CDR1 SGHTS and CDR2 YDEGEE. There are 16 residues in the CDR3. V was pared by 0 bases and J by 7 bases, with 14 bases between. Sequencing input: peripheral blood. The source of this sequence is a woman in her 30s with active or convalescent COVID-19. V and J are TRBV5-8 and TRBJ1-6; no definite D call. This chain's CDR3 is CASSLASRLANSPLHF. The CDR3 region has the DNA TGTGCCAGCAGCTTGGCCTCTAGGCTCGCCAATTCACCCCTCCACTTT.